This entry lists 26 T cell receptor beta chains sequenced from one sample in a study of cytomegalovirus exposure and HLA in healthy donors. With 60 Vbeta and 13 Jbeta primers, the PCR was carried out. Sequencing used immunoSEQ multiplex PCR; TCRdb keeps in-frame clones, though not all of them. The sample has over 150,000 clones, approximately 80% seen once; the top ten hold approximately 2.2%. Sample: PBMCs. The origin of the receptors is a male donor in good health and CMV-seronegative.

This CDR3 is CASIPSQGHHPHTQYF. The CDR3 coding sequence is TGTGCCAGCATTCCCAGTCAGGGTCACCATCCCCATACGCAGTATTTT. The gene calls are TRBV27 and TRBJ2-3; tentatively, D is TRBD1 (5 bases). Trimming took off 7 bases at V and 7 bases at J, with 24 bases between the two ends. This CDR3 is built from 16 residues. CDR1 and CDR2 from the germline V gene are MNHEY and SMNVEV (reference sequence).

V usage is TRBV4-1 and J usage is TRBJ2-7; TRBD1 agrees at 10 bases. This CDR3 spans 15 amino acids. CDR1 and CDR2 (germline): MGHRA, YSYEKL. The V gene end was trimmed by 5 bases and the J gene end by 6 bases; junction bases not matched to a gene: 10. The CDR3 DNA reads TGCGCCAGCAGCGCTCGGGACAGGGGCCCTTCCGAGCAGTACTTC. Amino acids: CASSARDRGPSEQYF.

This sequence joins TRBV28 and TRBJ2-1; 8 bases agree with TRBD2. In germline, CDR1 is MDHEN, CDR2 SYDVKM. This CDR3 comprises 16 residues. The V segment lost 6 bases and the J segment 4 bases; nucleotides outside the gene matches: 11. The CDR3 coding sequence is TGTGCCAGCAGGTTGTCGGGGGGGGCCATATACAATGAGCAGTTCTTC. As protein: CASRLSGGAIYNEQFF.

The chain joins TRBV20-1 to TRBJ1-1; TRBD1 might be the D (5 bases). V was cut by 5 bases and J by 4 bases, with 8 bases left in between. CDR1 and CDR2 from the germline V gene are DFQATT and SNEGSKA (reference sequence). This CDR3 has 11 residues. The CDR3 DNA reads TGCAGTGCTCAGGGTTTCACTGAAGCTTTCTTT. Residues: CSAQGFTEAFF.

This clone occurred once. The chain carries TRBV6-6 and TRBJ2-3; D may be TRBD1 (6 bases). Germline CDR1 and CDR2: MNHNY and SVGAGI (reference sequence). V was clipped by 5 bases and J by 10 bases, with 16 bases between them. The CDR3 contains 13 residues. The CDR3 nucleotides read TGTGCCAGCAGTCCGCAACAGGGTTTATCGCAGTATTTT. It encodes CASSPQQGLSQYF.

This clone has just a few counts. The rearrangement joins TRBV5-1 to TRBJ2-7, with D uncertain. The CDR3 has 11 residues. Germline V lookup: CDR1 SGHRS, CDR2 YFSETQ. With 1 base removed from V and 7 bases from J, the gap between germline ends came to 6 bases. DNA for the CDR3: TGCGCCAGCAGCTTGTTCGGGGAGCAGTACTTC. This codes for CASSLFGEQYF.

The chain combines TRBV18 with TRBJ2-2; TRBD2 matches at 10 bases. This CDR3 is built from 16 residues. Germline V lookup: CDR1 KGHSH, CDR2 LQKENI. The V gene end was trimmed by 1 base and the J gene end by 4 bases; junction bases not matched to a gene: 3. CDR3 residues: CASSPLTSGPTGELFF. In nucleotides, the CDR3 is TGTGCCAGCTCACCACTGACTAGCGGGCCCACCGGGGAGCTGTTTTTT.

The count of this clone is one. V usage is TRBV28 and J usage is TRBJ2-7, with 9 bases matching TRBD1. This CDR3 spans 14 amino acids. The J segment lost 3 bases and the V segment lost 3 bases, leaving 3 bases of the junction unmatched. Germline CDR1 MDHEN, CDR2 SYDVKM. As DNA, the CDR3 is TGTGCCAGCAGTTTGTGGGACAGGGACTACGAGCAGTACTTC. Its protein product is CASSLWDRDYEQYF.

This clone was recorded once. The J gene is TRBJ2-5, the V gene TRBV6-6; the match to TRBD1 covers 8 bases. Germline CDR1 and CDR2: MNHNY and SVGAGI (reference sequence). Trimming cost V 5 bases and J 4 bases; bases outside gene matches: 9. The CDR3 loop spans 15 amino acids. The DNA of the CDR3 is TGTGCCAGCAGTCAAGGACAGGGCAAAGGAGAGACCCAGTACTTC. Protein product: CASSQGQGKGETQYF.

The J gene is TRBJ2-7, the V gene TRBV30, with 9 positions matching TRBD2. The V gene end was trimmed by 2 bases and the J gene end by 2 bases; junction bases not matched to a gene: 1. CDR1 is GTSNPN, CDR2 SVGIG, per germline (reference sequence). This CDR3 is built from 13 residues. Written as DNA, the CDR3 is TGTGCCTGGAGTCGCGGGGGGGCCTACGAGCAGTACTTC. This codes for CAWSRGGAYEQYF. The full variable domain, completed using reference TRBV30 and TRBJ2-7, is SQTIHQWPATLVQPVGSPLSLECTVEGTSNPNLYWYRQAAGRGLQLLFYSVGIGQISSEVPQNLSASRPQDRQFILSSKKLLLSDSGFYLCAWSRGGAYEQYFGPGTRLTVT.

The rearrangement links TRBV4-2 to TRBJ2-7; D is possibly TRBD1 (5 bases). Germline V CDR1 and CDR2: LGHNA, YNFKEQ. There are 16 residues in the CDR3. V lost 4 bases and J 2 bases, leaving 18 bases between the germline ends. The CDR3 DNA sequence: TGTGCCAGCAGCCTGGCGCGGACATCTGTGACCTACGAGCAGTACTTC. Its translation: CASSLARTSVTYEQYF.

CDR3 sequence: CASGQAGSFVSSSPLHF. CDR3 sequence (DNA): TGTGCCAGCGGCCAGGCAGGGTCCTTTGTAAGTAGTTCACCCCTCCACTTT. This chain joins TRBV9 and TRBJ1-6; the D gene is possibly TRBD1 (5 bases). In germline, CDR1 is SGDLS, CDR2 YYNGEE. With 7 bases removed from V and 9 bases from J, the gap between germline ends came to 26 bases. The CDR3 is 17 amino acids.

The chain couples TRBV12-1 to TRBJ2-1; the table gives TRBD2 as D, unverified against the DNA. TRBV12-1 is deemed a pseudogene. The CDR3 is made up of 16 amino acids. CDR3 bases: TGTGCCAGCAGCTTGCAGACTAGCGGTAAAGGAAATGAGCAGTTCTTC. Translating it yields CASSLQTSGKGNEQFF.

The rearrangement uses TRBV7-2 and TRBJ2-6; D is uncertain. Germline CDR1 and CDR2: SGHTA and FQGNSA. Trimming stripped 10 bases from V and 2 bases from J, with 9 bases between. The CDR3 totals 13 residues. CDR3 nucleotide sequence: TGTGCCACTAGGTGGGCTGGGGCCAACGTCCTGACTTTC. Its translation is CATRWAGANVLTF.

The chain recombines TRBV7-9 with TRBJ2-2; TRBD2 aligns across 10 bases. The CDR3 length is 17 residues. V lost 4 bases, J lost 6 bases, and 11 bases stayed unmatched. CDR1 is SEHNR and CDR2 is FQNEAQ in the germline V gene (reference sequence). CDR3 DNA: TGTGCCAGCAGCTCCTACCTAGCGGGGGTAGAGGCCGGGGAGCTGTTTTTT. Protein sequence: CASSSYLAGVEAGELFF.

V usage is TRBV7-2 and J usage is TRBJ1-4, with 9 nucleotides matching TRBD1. This CDR3 has 17 residues. V trimming: 1 base; J trimming: 0 bases; junction bases outside the gene matches: 3. Germline CDR1 is SGHTA and CDR2 is FQGNSA. The CDR3 DNA sequence: TGTGCCAGCAGCTTAGTCCGGACAGGGGCAACTAATGAAAAACTGTTTTTT. It yields the protein CASSLVRTGATNEKLFF.

The J gene is TRBJ1-2, the V gene TRBV2, with 9 bases aligning to TRBD1. Germline-derived CDR1 and CDR2 are SNHLY and FYNNEI. The CDR3 has 12 residues. V shed 6 bases, J shed 7 bases, and the junction held 3 bases outside the gene matches. DNA for the CDR3: TGTGCCAGCAGCACAGGGGGCCCTGGCTACACCTTC. This gives the protein CASSTGGPGYTF.

This chain connects TRBV28 to TRBJ1-2; TRBD1 matches at 7 bases. There are 13 residues in the CDR3. Germline CDR1 MDHEN, CDR2 SYDVKM. With 6 bases clipped from V and 3 bases from J, the junction kept 4 bases outside the gene matches. The CDR3 nucleotides read TGTGCCAGCAGGTCGGGACAGTACTATGGCTACACCTTC. This encodes CASRSGQYYGYTF.

The chain uses TRBV30 and TRBJ2-3; 9 nucleotides line up with TRBD2. This CDR3 comprises 15 residues. V lost 6 bases and J lost 4; bases outside the gene matches: 11. Germline CDR1 GTSNPN, CDR2 SVGIG (reference sequence). In DNA form, the CDR3 reads TGTGCCTGCCGTAGGGCGGGGGGGCCCGCAGATACGCAGTATTTT. It encodes CACRRAGGPADTQYF.

This chain joins TRBV27 and TRBJ2-7, with 9 bases fitting TRBD1. Trimming took 7 bases from V and 5 from J; bases not matched to a gene: 12. Germline CDR1 reads MNHEY; CDR2 reads SMNVEV (reference sequence). CDR3 size: 15 residues. CDR3 nucleotides: TGTGCCAGCAACCATGGGACAGGGTCCCTGGACGAGCAGTACTTC. It translates to CASNHGTGSLDEQYF.

A few counts support this clone. The V gene is TRBV19, the J gene TRBJ2-1, with D possibly TRBD1 on 6 matching bases. Germline V CDR1 and CDR2: LNHDA, SQIVND (reference sequence). The CDR3 covers 16 residues. The V gene lost 6 bases and the J gene lost 7 bases, with 22 bases spanning the gap. The CDR3 nucleotides are TGTGCCAGTAGGGATCCGGGACATCGCAAGGGTAATGAGCAGTTCTTC. The encoded protein is CASRDPGHRKGNEQFF. Combining the CDR3 with reference TRBV19 and TRBJ2-1 gives the whole variable domain DGGITQSPKYLFRKEGQNVTLSCEQNLNHDAMYWYRQDPGQGLRLIYYSQIVNDFQKGDIAEGYSVSREKKESFPLTVTSAQKNPTAFYLCASRDPGHRKGNEQFFGPGTRLTVL.

This clone was picked up one time. V and J are TRBV27 and TRBJ2-2; possible D gene TRBD1, 5 bases. CDR3 size: 16 residues. Deletions cut 4 bases from V and 4 bases from J, with 16 bases between. In germline, CDR1 is MNHEY, CDR2 SMNVEV (reference sequence). This chain's CDR3 is CASSSVQGGTTGELFF. DNA for the CDR3: TGTGCCAGCAGTTCCGTGCAGGGCGGAACCACCGGGGAGCTGTTTTTT.

The V gene is TRBV9, the J gene TRBJ2-2; 12 positions match TRBD2. V lost 0 bases, J lost 7 bases, and 4 bases stayed unmatched. The CDR3 is 16 residues long. Germline CDR1 and CDR2: SGDLS and YYNGEE. The CDR3 coding sequence is TGTGCCAGCAGCGTAGCTAGCGGGGGGGGACGCGGGGAGCTGTTTTTT. It encodes CASSVASGGGRGELFF.

The J gene is TRBJ2-5, the V gene TRBV5-4; 7 bases align to TRBD2. Germline V lookup: CDR1 SGHNT, CDR2 YYREEE (reference sequence). Trimming at V came to 4 bases and at J to 1 base, leaving 10 bases not matched to a gene. The CDR3 has 16 amino acids. The CDR3 spells CASSPGGGRAQETQYF. The DNA for the CDR3 is TGTGCCAGCAGCCCCGGCGGTGGGAGGGCCCAAGAGACCCAGTACTTC.

The rearrangement joins TRBV18 to TRBJ2-1; D ambiguous. The V gene's germline CDR1 is KGHSH and CDR2 LQKENI. Trimming removed 3 bases from V and 6 bases from J, with 6 bases in between. The CDR3 consists of 12 residues. The CDR3 coding sequence is TGTGCCAGCTCACCCGCCGGCAATGAGCAGTTCTTC. Protein: CASSPAGNEQFF.

This chain joins TRBV7-9 and TRBJ1-2; TRBD1 agrees at 8 bases. V shed 5 bases and J 8 bases; nucleotides not matched to a gene: 13. The CDR3 sequence is 15 residues long. The germline V gene has CDR1 SEHNR and CDR2 FQNEAQ (reference sequence). In DNA, the CDR3 is TGTGCCAGCAGCGCCCGGACAGGGAGATTTGACGGCTACACCTTC. It codes for CASSARTGRFDGYTF.